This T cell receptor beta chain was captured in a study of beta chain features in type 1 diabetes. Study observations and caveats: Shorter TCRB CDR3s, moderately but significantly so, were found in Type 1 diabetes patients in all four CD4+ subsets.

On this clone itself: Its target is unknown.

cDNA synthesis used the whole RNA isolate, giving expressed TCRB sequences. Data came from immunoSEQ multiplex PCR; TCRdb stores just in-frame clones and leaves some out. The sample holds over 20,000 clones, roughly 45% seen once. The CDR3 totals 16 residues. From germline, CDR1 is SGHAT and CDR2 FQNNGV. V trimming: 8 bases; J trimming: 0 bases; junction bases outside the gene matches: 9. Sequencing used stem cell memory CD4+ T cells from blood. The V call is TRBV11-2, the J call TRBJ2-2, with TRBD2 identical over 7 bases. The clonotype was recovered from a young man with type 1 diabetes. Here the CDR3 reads CASSTERGANTGELFF. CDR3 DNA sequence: TGTGCCAGCTCGACGGAGCGGGGTGCGAACACCGGGGAGCTGTTTTTT.